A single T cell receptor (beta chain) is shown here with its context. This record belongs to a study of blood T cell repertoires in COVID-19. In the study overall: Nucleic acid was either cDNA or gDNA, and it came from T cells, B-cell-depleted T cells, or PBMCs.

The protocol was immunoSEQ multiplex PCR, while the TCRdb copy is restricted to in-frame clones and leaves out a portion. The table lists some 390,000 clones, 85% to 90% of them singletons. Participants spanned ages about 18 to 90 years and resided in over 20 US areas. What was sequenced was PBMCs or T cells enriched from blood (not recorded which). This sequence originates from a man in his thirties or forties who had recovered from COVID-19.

The CDR3 DNA reads TGTGCCAGCAGCTTCGGGGCGGGGGTCACTGAAGCTTTCTTT. Its protein product is CASSFGAGVTEAFF. This rearrangement joins TRBV5-6 to TRBJ1-1, with D possibly matching TRBD1 (5 bases). CDR3 length equals 14 residues. Germline V CDR1 and CDR2: SGHDT, YYEEEE. The V end was cut by 2 bases, the J end by 4 bases, with 12 bases between.